Listed below are T cell receptor beta chains from one sample, sequenced in a study of T cell repertoires in cytomegalovirus infection. TCRdb itself ran the reads through MiXCR, one entry per CDR3 protein. Among just under 500,000 distinct CDR3 sequences, roughly a third were seen once, and the ten largest hold roughly 15%. Their specific antigens are unknown. Sequencing was performed on cultured PBMCs, taken from culture after CMV antigen stimulation. The source is a human donor in good health (CMV status not recorded). Some clones in this sample may be carry-over from other donors' samples. Each CDR3 is given with its conserved first and last residue. The D gene is left open where the match is weak.

V	D	J	CDR3
TRBV7-8	TRBD1	TRBJ1-1	CASSRIQGASVGTEAFF
TRBV27	TRBD1	TRBJ2-2	CASTRGGPGGIPGELFF
TRBV24-1	TRBD2	TRBJ2-2	CATSELAGVPGELFF
TRBV4-2	.	TRBJ2-1	CASSQDETDPYNEQFF
TRBV12-3/TRBV12-4	.	TRBJ2-5	CASTAGLAHETQYF
TRBV7-2	TRBD1	TRBJ2-1	CASSLYPGQGAKNEQFF
TRBV7-3	.	TRBJ2-1	CASSRSGDSSYNEQFF
TRBV6-8	.	TRBJ2-5	CASSYPTRGTQYF
TRBV7-2	TRBD1	TRBJ1-3	CASSLKSGTGILGNTIYF
TRBV12-3/TRBV12-4	TRBD2	TRBJ2-2	CASSLWEGNTGELFF
TRBV28	.	TRBJ1-1	CASRPIYRQDLNTEAFF
TRBV5-6	TRBD1	TRBJ2-5	CASRGQGKTQYF
TRBV4-2	.	TRBJ2-7	CASSQGVREQYF
TRBV6-2/TRBV6-3	.	TRBJ1-1	CASSYGAKASEAFF
TRBV19	.	TRBJ1-2	CASSPTPSESYGYTF
TRBV12-3/TRBV12-4	TRBD1	TRBJ2-1	CASNSGQASYNEQFF
TRBV18	.	TRBJ2-7	CASSPIERTTAHF
TRBV7-2	TRBD1	TRBJ1-1	CASSLGRDSLEAFF
TRBV12-3/TRBV12-4	TRBD1	TRBJ2-2	CASSLGGGTGELFF
TRBV9	.	TRBJ2-5	CASSPHRETAVGTQYF
TRBV4-3	.	TRBJ1-2	CASSPRGQGESYGYTF
TRBV20-1	TRBD2	TRBJ2-3	CIAKKREGLDTQYF
TRBV27	.	TRBJ1-1	CASSGQFTKNTEAFF
TRBV3-1	.	TRBJ2-5	CASSQEARHGGFQETQYF
TRBV11-2	TRBD2	TRBJ2-1	CASSLDYGRPPNEQFF
TRBV9	.	TRBJ2-1	CASSVEAYGGKSYNEQFF
TRBV28	.	TRBJ1-5	CASSINQPQHF
TRBV12-3/TRBV12-4	TRBD2	TRBJ2-5	CASSYSGTEETQYF
TRBV20-1	.	TRBJ2-1	CSARYQNEQFF
TRBV12-3/TRBV12-4	.	TRBJ2-3	CASRLSGATQYF
TRBV12-3/TRBV12-4	TRBD1	TRBJ2-2	CASRESGTGLTGELFF
TRBV7-2	TRBD2	TRBJ2-1	CAAPLREGGNEQFF
TRBV7-9	.	TRBJ1-4	CASSRQATLFF
TRBV7-4	TRBD1	TRBJ1-1	CASRTIQGANTEAFF
TRBV12-3/TRBV12-4	TRBD2	TRBJ2-1	CASSLRTSGSHEQFF
TRBV6-2/TRBV6-3	.	TRBJ2-1	CASSYEAGSSYNEQFF
TRBV6-2/TRBV6-3	.	TRBJ2-1	CASSARGSGNEQFF
TRBV5-4	TRBD2	TRBJ2-2	CASSPPSGRANTGELFF
TRBV7-9	TRBD2	TRBJ2-5	CASSRSGLAGGTHETQYF
TRBV11-3	TRBD1	TRBJ2-1	CASSPTTGQNNEQFF
TRBV4-3	.	TRBJ1-3	CASSQVLGNTIYF
TRBV11-2	.	TRBJ2-7	CASRQATYEQYF
TRBV6-5	.	TRBJ1-1	CASSYRIAGPNTEAFF
TRBV6-2/TRBV6-3	TRBD1	TRBJ1-2	CASSWGDSGYTF
TRBV12-3/TRBV12-4	.	TRBJ1-1	CASRSGVTNTEAFF
TRBV27	TRBD2	TRBJ2-1	CASSLISGGTMPGKQFF
TRBV12-3/TRBV12-4	.	TRBJ1-2	CASSPGTDAYGYTF
TRBV28	.	TRBJ2-7	CASKTALAPYEQYF
TRBV7-6	TRBD2	TRBJ2-5	CASRPGLAGAFQETQYF
TRBV11-2	.	TRBJ2-1	CASSPLNYNEQFF
TRBV6-2/TRBV6-3	TRBD1	TRBJ2-5	CASRIRDRGREETQYF
TRBV7-9	.	TRBJ2-1	CASSLWEDNEQFF
TRBV20-1	.	TRBJ2-7	CSARVGGLDEQYF
TRBV24-1	.	TRBJ2-2	CATSDPGGRGRTGELFF
TRBV19	.	TRBJ2-6	CASSVGAGANVLTF